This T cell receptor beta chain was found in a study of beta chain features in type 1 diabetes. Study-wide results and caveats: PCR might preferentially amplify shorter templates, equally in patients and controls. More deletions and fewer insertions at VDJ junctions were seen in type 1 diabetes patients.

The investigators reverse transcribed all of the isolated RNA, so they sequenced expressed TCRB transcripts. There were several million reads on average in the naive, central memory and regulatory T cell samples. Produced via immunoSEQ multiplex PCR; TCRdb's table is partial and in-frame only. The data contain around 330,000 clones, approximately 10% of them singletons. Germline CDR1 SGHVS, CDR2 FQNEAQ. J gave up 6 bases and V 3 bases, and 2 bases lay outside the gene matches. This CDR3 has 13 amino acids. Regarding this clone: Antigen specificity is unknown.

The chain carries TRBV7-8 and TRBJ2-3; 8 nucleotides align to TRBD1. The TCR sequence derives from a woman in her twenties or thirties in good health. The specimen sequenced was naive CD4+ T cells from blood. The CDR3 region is CASSFRGHDTQYF. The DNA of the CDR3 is TGTGCCAGCAGCTTCAGGGGGCACGATACGCAGTATTTT.